The entry that follows covers one T cell receptor beta chain sequence. The data derive from a study of shared clonotypes between healthy human individuals. The unsorted samples took some 90 million PBMCs to get genomic DNA. Repertoires were generated with immunoSEQ multiplex PCR, while TCRdb's copy carries only in-frame clones and drops some. The table lists some 530,000 clones, roughly 80% of them singletons, with about 13% in the top ten. Sequenced: PBMCs. The source is a woman aged 40 to 50 in good health. Some clones in this sample may be carry-over from other donors' samples.

CDR3 DNA sequence: TGTGCCAGCAGCCCCGGGACTACTCGGGATACGCAGTATTTT. Its translation: CASSPGTTRDTQYF. This chain uses TRBV5-6 with TRBJ2-3; 7 bases align to TRBD2. Germline values: CDR1 SGHDT, CDR2 YYEEEE. CDR3 length: 14 amino acids. Trimming at V came to 4 bases and at J to 6 bases, leaving 8 bases not matched to a gene.